Shown below are 29 T cell receptor beta chains from a single sample sequenced in a study of blood T cell repertoires in COVID-19. The protocol was immunoSEQ multiplex PCR, while the TCRdb copy is restricted to in-frame clones and leaves out a portion. The table shows approximately 160,000 clones, with roughly 83% occurring only once. The sequencing sample was made of peripheral blood. Source of these receptors: a woman aged 55-69 years with acute or convalescent COVID-19.

The chain has TRBV19 and TRBJ1-6; D gene unclear. The ends were cut back, 8 bases at V and 10 bases at J, with 9 bases in the middle. Germline V gene sequence: CDR1 LNHDA, CDR2 SQIVND (reference sequence). This CDR3 spans 11 amino acids. CDR3: CASSAGSPLHF. CDR3 bases: TGTGCCAGTTCGGCGGGGTCACCCCTCCACTTT. Combining the CDR3 with reference TRBV19 and TRBJ1-6 gives the whole variable domain DGGITQSPKYLFRKEGQNVTLSCEQNLNHDAMYWYRQDPGQGLRLIYYSQIVNDFQKGDIAEGYSVSREKKESFPLTVTSAQKNPTAFYLCASSAGSPLHFGNGTRLTVT.

This chain uses TRBV7-9 with TRBJ2-7, with 10 bases fitting TRBD2. The CDR3 runs 18 residues. Germline CDR1 reads SEHNR; CDR2 reads FQNEAQ (reference sequence). The trim removed 1 base at V and 2 bases at J, leaving 11 bases unmatched. The CDR3 nucleotides read TGTGCCAGCAGCTTAGAGGGAGATAGCGGGGGGTCGACCTACGAGCAGTACTTC. Its translation is CASSLEGDSGGSTYEQYF. The entire variable domain, with the rest obtained from reference TRBV7-9 and TRBJ2-7, is as follows: DTGVSQNPRHKITKRGQNVTFRCDPISEHNRLYWYRQTLGQGPEFLTYFQNEAQLEKSRLLSDRFSAERPKGSFSTLEIQRTEQGDSAMYLCASSLEGDSGGSTYEQYFGPGTRLTVT.

The V and J genes are TRBV10-1 and TRBJ2-2; tentative D call: TRBD2 (7 bases). V was trimmed by 8 bases and J by 0 bases, leaving 13 bases between them. This CDR3 is built from 15 residues. Germline values: CDR1 WNHNN, CDR2 SYGVQD (reference sequence). CDR3 protein: CASGPGGPNTGELFF. The DNA for the CDR3 is TGCGCCAGCGGTCCGGGGGGCCCGAACACCGGGGAGCTGTTTTTT.

In its sample, this clone was seen once. The chain links TRBV24-1 to TRBJ1-1; D may be TRBD1 (5 bases). Germline V gene data show CDR1 as KGHDR and CDR2 as SFDVKD. The CDR3 is 17 amino acids. V lost 10 bases and J lost 1, with 24 bases in between. CDR3 nucleotide sequence: TGTGCCACTAACTTTGGTTGGGAGGACATCCCGAACACTGAAGCTTTCTTT. Its protein is CATNFGWEDIPNTEAFF.

This clone occurred a few times. The J gene is TRBJ1-5, the V gene TRBV19, with D hard to call. CDR1 is LNHDA and CDR2 is SQIVND in the germline V gene (reference sequence). The germline V and J ends were trimmed by 7 bases and 1 base, with 11 bases remaining between them. The CDR3 is made up of 14 amino acids. CDR3 amino acids: CASTPGKSNQPQHF. For the CDR3, the DNA is TGTGCCAGTACCCCCGGGAAGAGCAATCAGCCCCAGCATTTT.

The rearrangement joins TRBV30 to TRBJ2-2; D gene unclear. V gave up 0 bases and J gave up 5 bases, with 13 bases separating them. Germline loops: CDR1 GTSNPN, CDR2 SVGIG (reference sequence). The CDR3 is made up of 15 amino acids. CDR3 sequence reads: CAWSVRLEFTGELFF. CDR3 DNA: TGTGCCTGGAGTGTAAGGCTAGAGTTTACCGGGGAGCTGTTTTTT.

The chain combines TRBV4-1 with TRBJ2-7; possible D gene TRBD2, 5 bases. With 1 base removed from V and 2 bases from J, the gap between germline ends came to 12 bases. Looked up from germline, CDR1 is MGHRA and CDR2 is YSYEKL. The CDR3 sequence is 15 residues long. The CDR3 nucleotides are TGCGCCAGCAGCCAAGCCCCGGGAATACCCTACGAGCAGTACTTC. Residues: CASSQAPGIPYEQYF.

V is TRBV5-8 and J is TRBJ2-1, with 7 bases aligning to TRBD2. In germline, CDR1 is SGHTS, CDR2 YDEGEE. The CDR3 has 14 residues. The ends lost 2 bases at V and 2 bases at J; junction bases unmatched: 1. The CDR3 loop is CASSFGGTYNEQFF. CDR3 DNA sequence: TGTGCCAGCAGCTTCGGGGGGACCTACAATGAGCAGTTCTTC.

This chain joins TRBV10-3 and TRBJ1-1, with D possibly being TRBD1 (6 bases). Between the trimmed V and J ends, which lost 4 bases and 4 bases, there was a span of 10 bases. The germline gives CDR1 ENHRY, CDR2 SYGVKD. This CDR3 is 13 amino acids long. CDR3 residues: CAISVQGGTEAFF. The CDR3 DNA is TGTGCCATCAGTGTACAGGGTGGCACTGAAGCTTTCTTT.

This clone turned up a few times. CDR3 sequence reads: CASRDTQETQYF. CDR3 bases: TGTGCCAGCCGGGACACTCAAGAGACCCAGTACTTC. This chain connects TRBV3-1 (or the pseudogene TRBV3-2) to TRBJ2-5, with D maybe TRBD1 (6 bases). Germline CDR1 LGHDT, CDR2 YNNKEL (reference sequence). The CDR3 is 12 amino acids. Trimming stripped 8 bases from V and 2 bases from J, with 9 bases between.

This chain joins TRBV24-1 and TRBJ1-2, with D perhaps TRBD1 (5 bases). The CDR3 is made up of 15 amino acids. Germline CDR1 and CDR2: KGHDR and SFDVKD. V was shortened by 4 bases and J by 4 bases, with 15 bases between the two germline ends. In DNA form, the CDR3 reads TGTGCCACCAGTGAATATGATGGGGCCAGCTATGGCTACACCTTC. Translated: CATSEYDGASYGYTF.

This chain uses TRBV27 with TRBJ1-4; D gene ambiguous. The CDR3 is made up of 16 amino acids. Trimming cost V 0 bases and J 0 bases, with 8 bases left between them. Germline CDR1 MNHEY, CDR2 SMNVEV (reference sequence). CDR3 amino acids: CASSLSLGATNEKLFF. The CDR3 DNA is TGTGCCAGCAGTTTATCCCTCGGAGCAACTAATGAAAAACTGTTTTTT.

This chain joins TRBV24-1 and TRBJ1-3, with TRBD1 as a possible D gene (6 bases). The CDR3 covers 15 residues. Trimming cost V 3 bases and J 4 bases, with 12 bases left between them. CDR1 is KGHDR, CDR2 SFDVKD, per germline. In DNA form, the CDR3 reads TGTGCCACCAGTGATCCCGGGACACTAGGAAACACCATATATTTT. Amino acids: CATSDPGTLGNTIYF.

The chain is built from TRBV4-3 and TRBJ2-3; D gene unclear. The CDR3 sequence is 15 residues long. Trimming shortened V by 1 base and J by 3 bases, and 11 bases separated the two germline ends. The germline V gene encodes CDR1 LGHNA and CDR2 YSLEER. The CDR3 here is CASSQGHRRTDTQYF. The CDR3 DNA reads as TGCGCCAGCAGCCAAGGTCACAGAAGGACAGATACGCAGTATTTT.

This clone has just one count. This sequence joins TRBV27 and TRBJ2-6; tentatively, D is TRBD1 (5 bases). Germline V gene lookup returns CDR1 MNHEY and CDR2 SMNVEV (reference sequence). The CDR3 covers 16 residues. V was cut by 1 base and J by 4 bases, with 11 bases left in between. The CDR3 coding sequence is TGTGCCAGCAGTTTATTTATAGGGGCAGGGGCCAACGTCCTGACTTTC. Translated: CASSLFIGAGANVLTF.

The chain is built from TRBV7-2 and TRBJ1-6; the D is unclear. Germline loops: CDR1 SGHTA, CDR2 FQGNSA. The CDR3 covers 13 residues. The V gene lost 1 base and the J gene lost 11 bases, with 9 bases spanning the gap. CDR3 amino acids: CASSLGGSAPLHF. The CDR3 DNA follows: TGTGCCAGCAGCTTAGGAGGCTCGGCACCCCTCCACTTT. The whole variable domain, remainder taken from reference TRBV7-2 and TRBJ1-6, is GAGVSQSPSNKVTEKGKDVELRCDPISGHTALYWYRQSLGQGLEFLIYFQGNSAPDKSGLPSDRFSAERTGGSVSTLTIQRTQQEDSAVYLCASSLGGSAPLHFGNGTRLTVT.

V is TRBV11-2 and J is TRBJ2-4; 8 bases map to TRBD1. Germline trimming cut 4 bases from V and 8 bases from J; bases unmatched to any gene: 16. The CDR3 contains 17 residues. Per the germline V gene, CDR1 is SGHAT and CDR2 is FQNNGV. CDR3 nucleotide sequence: TGTGCCAGCAGCTCCCGAGCAGGGGGCCGGGGCTACGACATTCAGTACTTC. This codes for CASSSRAGGRGYDIQYF.

This chain connects TRBV19 to TRBJ2-2; 9 bases line up with TRBD2. Germline V lookup: CDR1 LNHDA, CDR2 SQIVND (reference sequence). The CDR3 is 15 amino acids. V lost 1 base, J lost 4 bases, and 1 base stayed unmatched. CDR3 sequence reads: CASSIAAGGTGELFF. CDR3 DNA sequence: TGTGCCAGTAGTATAGCAGCGGGGGGCACCGGGGAGCTGTTTTTT.

The chain employs TRBV6-5 and TRBJ2-7, with 7 nucleotides matching TRBD2. CDR1 is MNHEY and CDR2 is SVGAGI in the germline V gene. V lost 0 bases, J lost 2 bases, and 7 bases stayed unmatched. The CDR3 length is 16 residues. The CDR3 reads CASSYSSGTNTYEQYF. Written as DNA, the CDR3 is TGTGCCAGCAGTTACTCGAGCGGGACTAACACCTACGAGCAGTACTTC.

This clone appeared a single time. This chain connects TRBV2 to TRBJ1-3, with D tentatively TRBD1 (5 bases). This CDR3 has 14 residues. The V gene's germline CDR1 is SNHLY and CDR2 FYNNEI. Trimming shortened V by 6 bases and J by 0 bases, and 9 bases separated the two germline ends. The CDR3 loop reads CASRGAPSGNTIYF. In DNA, the CDR3 is TGTGCCAGCAGAGGGGCACCCTCTGGAAACACCATATATTTT.

The CDR3 nucleotides are TGTGCCAGCAGTTACTCGTCTCTCGAGCAGTACTTC. Translation: CASSYSSLEQYF. The rearrangement uses TRBV6-2 or TRBV6-3 and TRBJ2-7; D gene ambiguous. Germline assignment: CDR1 MNHEY and CDR2 SVGEGT. This CDR3 is 12 amino acids long. Trimming removed 0 bases from V and 6 bases from J, with 6 bases in between.

The V and J genes are TRBV6-5 and TRBJ2-7; weak D call: TRBD1 (5 bases). CDR3 length: 14 amino acids. The germline V gene has CDR1 MNHEY and CDR2 SVGAGI. V was shortened by 2 bases and J by 3 bases, with 11 bases between the two germline ends. The CDR3: CASSYDDRNYEQYF. The CDR3, as DNA: TGTGCCAGCAGTTACGACGACAGAAACTACGAGCAGTACTTC.

The rearrangement uses TRBV5-1 and TRBJ1-3; D is perhaps TRBD1 (5 bases). Germline V lookup: CDR1 SGHRS, CDR2 YFSETQ. This CDR3 contains 15 residues. The V gene lost 4 bases and the J gene lost 2 bases, with 13 bases spanning the gap. The CDR3 protein is CASSADSTPGNTIYF. The CDR3 coding sequence is TGCGCCAGCAGCGCCGACAGTACCCCTGGAAACACCATATATTTT. The variable domain in full, completed from reference TRBV5-1 and TRBJ1-3, reads KAGVTQTPRYLIKTRGQQVTLSCSPISGHRSVSWYQQTPGQGLQFLFEYFSETQRNKGNFPGRFSGRQFSNSRSEMNVSTLELGDSALYLCASSADSTPGNTIYFGEGSWLTVV.

This chain joins TRBV19 and TRBJ1-2, with a possible D match to TRBD1 (5 bases). Per the germline V gene, CDR1 is LNHDA and CDR2 is SQIVND (reference sequence). The CDR3 runs to 14 residues. The V gene lost 4 bases and the J gene lost 8 bases, with 17 bases spanning the gap. CDR3 residues: CASSTGLLVEGYTF. CDR3 bases: TGTGCCAGTAGTACGGGACTCCTGGTGGAGGGCTACACCTTC.

The chain has TRBV7-2 and TRBJ2-5, with D possibly matching TRBD1 (5 bases). The V gene's germline CDR1 is SGHTA and CDR2 FQGNSA. The V end was cut by 4 bases, the J end by 1 base, with 13 bases between. This CDR3 is built from 15 residues. The CDR3 loop reads CASSSFLDIQETQYF. The CDR3 nucleotides read TGTGCCAGCAGCTCTTTTTTGGACATCCAAGAGACCCAGTACTTC.

In its sample, this clone was seen once. This sequence joins TRBV6-1 and TRBJ1-5; D not certain. The germline V gene has CDR1 MNHNS and CDR2 SASEGT. Trimming stripped 4 bases from V and 2 bases from J, with 15 bases between. The CDR3 has 16 amino acids. The CDR3 reads CASSGRRDEGNQPQHF. DNA for the CDR3: TGTGCCAGCAGTGGGCGGAGAGACGAGGGCAATCAGCCCCAGCATTTT.

This clone was seen once. This chain links TRBV5-1 with TRBJ1-1; 7 bases map to TRBD1. Germline trimming cut 3 bases from V and 1 base from J; bases unmatched to any gene: 6. Germline CDR1 is SGHRS and CDR2 is YFSETQ. The CDR3 has 15 amino acids. The CDR3 loop is CASSSHRGANTEAFF. DNA for the CDR3: TGCGCCAGCAGCTCCCACAGGGGCGCGAACACTGAAGCTTTCTTT. The whole variable domain, filled in from reference TRBV5-1 and TRBJ1-1, reads KAGVTQTPRYLIKTRGQQVTLSCSPISGHRSVSWYQQTPGQGLQFLFEYFSETQRNKGNFPGRFSGRQFSNSRSEMNVSTLELGDSALYLCASSSHRGANTEAFFGQGTRLTVV.

The V call is TRBV5-1, the J call TRBJ2-3; 13 nucleotides line up with TRBD2. The germline CDR1 and CDR2 sequences are SGHRS and YFSETQ. The V and J ends lost 4 bases and 5 bases, in that order; junction bases with no gene match: 10. The length of the CDR3 is 17 residues. CDR3 coding DNA: TGCGCCAGCAGCACAACTAGCGGGGGGGCCTTGGGAGATACGCAGTATTTT. It is translated as CASSTTSGGALGDTQYF.

The chain has TRBV6-5 and TRBJ1-5; D unclear. Trimming cost V 0 bases and J 3 bases, with 9 bases left between them. Germline V gene sequence: CDR1 MNHEY, CDR2 SVGAGI. The CDR3 loop spans 15 amino acids. CDR3 region: CASSYSARSNQPQHF. The DNA of the CDR3 is TGTGCCAGCAGTTACTCAGCCAGGTCCAATCAGCCCCAGCATTTT.